This TCR beta chain originates from a study of read filtering for tumor transcriptome and immune sequencing. The wider study: The cohort had some 16 men and over twelve women aged roughly 40 to 90, mean roughly 66 years. Under 10 patients were R-ISS I, about 16 were R-ISS II, 6 or 7 were R-ISS III. Study-level findings and limits: Sorted CD138-negative bone marrow cells were not purified T cells.

This CDR3 spans 17 amino acids. The germline V gene has CDR1 MNHNS and CDR2 SASEGT. The V end lost 7 bases, the J end lost 2 bases, and 24 bases lay between the germline ends. Ten or more counts support this clonotype. Antigen unknown. Molecular barcoded adaptors covering alpha/delta and beta/gamma chains were used on approximately 400 ng RNA. Via MiXCR, TCRdb re-called the reads, giving one row per CDR3 protein. The sample lists 75,000 to 95,000 distinct CDR3 sequences; 20% to 25% were seen once. The chain joins TRBV6-1 to TRBJ2-7; D is unclear. This TCR derives from a donor aged 40 or over with multiple myeloma. The sample taken for sequencing was a population of CD138-negative cells sorted from bone marrow. CDR3 coding DNA: TGTGCCAGCAATTACGGTTTCGGAGTTTCAATAGCCTACGAGCAGTACTTC. This gives the protein CASNYGFGVSIAYEQYF.